This T cell receptor beta chain was observed in a study of blood T cells in healthy people across ages. Findings of the study overall: Naive CD4+ cells and diversity were both higher in long-lived donors than in aged donors.

Alongside a J-beta primer mix, a sample-barcoded 5' primer served in a second PCR lasting 7 to 11 cycles. TCRdb re-analysed the 5' RACE reads in MiXCR, keeping a single row per CDR3 protein. In the table there are about 1.5 million distinct CDR3 sequences, 42% of which are singletons. V was pared by 5 bases and J by 1 base, with 3 bases of the junction left unmatched. Germline loops: CDR1 SGHTA, CDR2 FQGNSA. This CDR3 has 15 amino acids. As to this clonotype: What it recognizes is unknown.

This clonotype originated in a woman aged 18 to 35 in good health. The chain couples TRBV7-2 to TRBJ2-1, with 9 bases lining up with TRBD2. Sequenced material: blood. The CDR3 DNA follows: TGTGCCAGCAGCATTAGCGGGGGTTCCTACAATGAGCAGTTCTTC. It codes for CASSISGGSYNEQFF.